Listed below are T cell receptor beta chains from one sample, sequenced in a study of blood T cell repertoires in COVID-19. Measured with immunoSEQ multiplex PCR; TCRdb has only the in-frame clones, and not every one. Of 60,000 to 75,000 clones detected, 70% to 85% appear once; the ten largest clones hold approximately 10%. Sequencing used peripheral blood. The source is a woman in her forties or fifties with acute or convalescent COVID-19. Each CDR3 is given with its conserved first and last residue. A D gene is named only where the DNA matches it firmly. Size is omitted from some rows. Given values are once, few, many or a class for expanded clones.

len	v_gene	j_gene	abundance	d_gene	CDR3nt	CDR3aa
17	TRBV7-3	TRBJ2-1	.	TRBD2	TGTGCCAGCAGCGCCGCGACTAGCGGGAGGGCCTACAATGAGCAGTTCTTC	CASSAATSGRAYNEQFF
14	TRBV3-1/TRBV3-2	TRBJ2-5	.	TRBD1	TGTGCCAGCAGCTTCAGACAGGGTGGAGAGACCCAGTACTTC	CASSFRQGGETQYF
16	TRBV15	TRBJ2-3	.	.	TGTGCCACCAGCAGAGACCACAGGTCTAGCACAGATACGCAGTATTTT	CATSRDHRSSTDTQYF
17	TRBV6-1	TRBJ2-7	.	TRBD2	TGTGCCAGCAGTGAAGATCAACTAGCGGGAGGATGGAACGAGCAGTACTTC	CASSEDQLAGGWNEQYF
14	TRBV10-3	TRBJ2-7	medium-sized	TRBD2	TGTGCCATCAGTGAGTCGACTAGCGTCTACGAGCAGTACTTC	CAISESTSVYEQYF
15	TRBV18	TRBJ1-1	.	TRBD1	TGTGCCAGCTCACCATCCCAGGGGGCGAACACTGAAGCTTTCTTT	CASSPSQGANTEAFF
15	TRBV28	TRBJ2-1	.	.	TGTGCCAGCAGTACAGTACAGGGTTTTTACAATGAGCAGTTCTTC	CASSTVQGFYNEQFF
14	TRBV19	TRBJ1-5	.	.	TGTGCCAGTAGTATCTCGGACAGCTATCAGCCCCAGCATTTT	CASSISDSYQPQHF
13	TRBV7-2	TRBJ2-7	once	TRBD2	TGTGCCAGCAGCCGGGAGGGCCCATACGAGCAGTACTTC	CASSREGPYEQYF
16	TRBV11-2	TRBJ2-7	.	.	TGTGCCAGCAGCATCGACAGTACCCAAGGCTCCTACGAGCAGTACTTC	CASSIDSTQGSYEQYF
12	TRBV7-3	TRBJ1-2	.	TRBD1	TGTGCCAGCAGCTCGCCGGGACAGGGCTACACCTTC	CASSSPGQGYTF
15	TRBV19	TRBJ2-7	.	.	TGTGCCAGTAGTAAGGGAGGCCCCATATCCTACGAGCAGTACTTC	CASSKGGPISYEQYF
15	TRBV7-2	TRBJ2-2	.	.	TGTGCCAGCAGCTTAATGGGCCCCATCGGCGGGGAGCTGTTTTTT	CASSLMGPIGGELFF
15	TRBV29-1	TRBJ1-2	.	TRBD1	TGCAGCGTGAAAACGACAGGGGGCTACGACTATGGCTACACCTTC	CSVKTTGGYDYGYTF
12	TRBV10-3	TRBJ1-6	.	.	TGTGCCATCAAGGGAGAGAATTCACCCCTCCACTTT	CAIKGENSPLHF
13	TRBV29-1	TRBJ2-7	.	.	TGCAGCGTTGAAGTGGGCCAGGGCTACGAGCAGTACTTC	CSVEVGQGYEQYF
13	TRBV27	TRBJ1-5	.	.	TGTGCCAGCAGCCCGGACACAAATCAGCCCCAGCATTTT	CASSPDTNQPQHF
13	TRBV19	TRBJ1-2	.	.	TGTGCCAGTAGTATAGACACAGGCGGAGGCTACACCTTC	CASSIDTGGGYTF
15	TRBV7-9	TRBJ2-1	.	TRBD2	TGTGCCAGCAGCCTGAGCGGGAGAGGGTACAATGAGCAGTTCTTC	CASSLSGRGYNEQFF
15	TRBV27	TRBJ2-7	.	TRBD2	TGTGCCAGCAGCCTAGCGGGCGGGCCCGCGGGAGAGCAGTACTTC	CASSLAGGPAGEQYF
13	TRBV19	TRBJ1-4	.	.	TGTGCCAGTAGGGGCACCCGTAATGAAAAACTGTTTTTT	CASRGTRNEKLFF
16	TRBV28	TRBJ2-4	.	TRBD1	TGTGCCAGCAGCCACAACAGGGGGCAGGTCAAAAACATTCAGTACTTC	CASSHNRGQVKNIQYF
14	TRBV27	TRBJ2-5	.	TRBD1	TGTGCCAGCAGTCCCGGGACAGGGGTAGAGACCCAGTACTTC	CASSPGTGVETQYF
13	TRBV6-6	TRBJ1-2	.	.	TGTGCCAGCAGTTTAACCTCCGACTGGGGCTACACCTTC	CASSLTSDWGYTF
15	TRBV11-2	TRBJ2-7	.	TRBD2	TGTGCCAGCAGCTCGACTAGCGGGGCTACCTACGAGCAGTACTTC	CASSSTSGATYEQYF
12	TRBV19	TRBJ2-3	.	.	TGTGCCAATACTCAAAACACAGATACGCAGTATTTT	CANTQNTDTQYF
19	TRBV9	TRBJ2-1	.	TRBD1	TGTGCCAGCAGCGTAGATGGCGCTCCGGGACAGGGGATCTACAATGAGCAGTTCTTC	CASSVDGAPGQGIYNEQFF
16	TRBV9	TRBJ2-1	.	.	TGTGCCAGCAGCGTAGGGGGGGACAGCACCTACAATGAGCAGTTCTTC	CASSVGGDSTYNEQFF
15	TRBV5-8	TRBJ1-5	.	TRBD1	TGTGCCAGCAGCTTGGCCGGGACAGGAAATCAGCCCCAGCATTTT	CASSLAGTGNQPQHF
15	TRBV7-3	TRBJ2-3	.	.	TGTGCCAGCAGCTTAACGTTAACTACAGGGTCTACGCAGTATTTT	CASSLTLTTGSTQYF
13	TRBV21-1	TRBJ1-2	few	.	TGTGCCGGAACACAAAAAACCGGACAGATCTACACCTTC	CAGTQKTGQIYTF
16	TRBV28	TRBJ1-4	.	.	TGTGCCAGCAGGTTAGGGGACATTACAGGGTCCGAAAAACTGTTTTTT	CASRLGDITGSEKLFF
15	TRBV5-1	TRBJ2-1	.	.	TGCGCCAGCAGCTTGGAAGGGGGAAGGGGCAATGAGCAGTTCTTC	CASSLEGGRGNEQFF
15	TRBV5-1	TRBJ2-5	once	TRBD1	TGCGCCAGCAGTTTTCAAGGGACAGCTCAAGAGACCCAGTACTTC	CASSFQGTAQETQYF
15	TRBV19	TRBJ1-2	once	TRBD1	TGTGCCAGTAGCCGAACCGGAGAGGGGGCGAATGGCTACACCTTC	CASSRTGEGANGYTF
16	TRBV7-6	TRBJ1-1	.	.	TGTGCCAGCAGCTTAAGACCGAGGGAAATGAACACTGAAGCTTTCTTT	CASSLRPREMNTEAFF
13	TRBV6-5	TRBJ1-1	.	.	TGTGCCAGCAAGCCAGGGGAGGGTACTGAAGCTTTCTTT	CASKPGEGTEAFF